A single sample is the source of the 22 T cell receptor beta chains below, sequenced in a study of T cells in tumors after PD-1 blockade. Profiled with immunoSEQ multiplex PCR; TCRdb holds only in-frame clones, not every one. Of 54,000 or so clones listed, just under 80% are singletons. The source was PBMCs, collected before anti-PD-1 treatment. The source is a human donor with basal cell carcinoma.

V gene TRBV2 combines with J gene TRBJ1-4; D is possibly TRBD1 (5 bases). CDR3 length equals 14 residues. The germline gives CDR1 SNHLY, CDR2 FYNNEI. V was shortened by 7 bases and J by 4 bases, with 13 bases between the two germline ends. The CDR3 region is CASTGRDFNEKLFF. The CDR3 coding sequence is TGTGCCAGCACGGGGCGGGACTTTAATGAAAAACTGTTTTTT.

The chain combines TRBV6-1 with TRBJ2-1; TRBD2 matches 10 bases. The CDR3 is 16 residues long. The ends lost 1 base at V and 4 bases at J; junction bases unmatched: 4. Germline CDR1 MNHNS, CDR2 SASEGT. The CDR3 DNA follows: TGTGCCAGCAGTGAAGGGAGCGGGGGGGGATACAATGAGCAGTTCTTC. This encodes CASSEGSGGGYNEQFF.

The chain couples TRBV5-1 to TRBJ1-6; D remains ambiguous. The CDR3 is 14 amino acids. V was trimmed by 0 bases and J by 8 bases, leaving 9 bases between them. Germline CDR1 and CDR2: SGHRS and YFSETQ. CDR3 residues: CASSLAGQDSPLHF. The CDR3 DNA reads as TGCGCCAGCAGCTTGGCCGGTCAGGATTCACCCCTCCACTTT. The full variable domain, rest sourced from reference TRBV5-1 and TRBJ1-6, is KAGVTQTPRYLIKTRGQQVTLSCSPISGHRSVSWYQQTPGQGLQFLFEYFSETQRNKGNFPGRFSGRQFSNSRSEMNVSTLELGDSALYLCASSLAGQDSPLHFGNGTRLTVT.

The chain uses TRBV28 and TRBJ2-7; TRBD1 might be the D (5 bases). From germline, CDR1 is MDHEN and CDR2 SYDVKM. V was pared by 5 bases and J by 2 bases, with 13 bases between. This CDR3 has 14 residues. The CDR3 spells CASSTPDRAYEQYF. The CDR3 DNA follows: TGTGCCAGCAGTACCCCTGACAGAGCCTACGAGCAGTACTTC.

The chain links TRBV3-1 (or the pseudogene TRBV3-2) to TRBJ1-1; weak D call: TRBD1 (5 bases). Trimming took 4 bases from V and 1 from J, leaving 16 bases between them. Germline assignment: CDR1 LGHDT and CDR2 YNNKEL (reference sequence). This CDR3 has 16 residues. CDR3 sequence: CASSPHGASTNTEAFF. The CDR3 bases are TGTGCCAGCAGCCCCCACGGGGCAAGTACGAACACTGAAGCTTTCTTT.

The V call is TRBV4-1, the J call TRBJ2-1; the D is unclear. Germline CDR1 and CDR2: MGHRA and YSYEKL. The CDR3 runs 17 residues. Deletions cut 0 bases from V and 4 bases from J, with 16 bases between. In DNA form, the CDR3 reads TGCGCCAGCAGCCAAGATAAAGCCCTTTCTAATTACAATGAGCAGTTCTTC. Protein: CASSQDKALSNYNEQFF.

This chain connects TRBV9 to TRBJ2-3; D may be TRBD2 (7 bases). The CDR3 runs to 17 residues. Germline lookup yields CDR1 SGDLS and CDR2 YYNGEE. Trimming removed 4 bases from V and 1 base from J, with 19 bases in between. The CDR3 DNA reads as TGTGCCAGCAGCCCACCCCGTCCGGGGGGCGGCACAGATACGCAGTATTTT. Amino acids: CASSPPRPGGGTDTQYF. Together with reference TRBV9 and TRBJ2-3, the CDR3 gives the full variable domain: DSGVTQTPKHLITATGQRVTLRCSPRSGDLSVYWYQQSLDQGLQFLIQYYNGEERAKGNILERFSAQQFPDLHSELNLSSLELGDSALYFCASSPPRPGGGTDTQYFGPGTRLTVL.

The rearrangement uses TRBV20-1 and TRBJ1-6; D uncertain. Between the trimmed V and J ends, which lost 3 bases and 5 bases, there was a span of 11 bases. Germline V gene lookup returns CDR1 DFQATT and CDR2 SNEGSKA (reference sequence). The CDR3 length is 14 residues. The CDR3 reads CSASSQINNSPLHF. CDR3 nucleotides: TGCAGTGCTAGTTCGCAGATAAATAATTCACCCCTCCACTTT.

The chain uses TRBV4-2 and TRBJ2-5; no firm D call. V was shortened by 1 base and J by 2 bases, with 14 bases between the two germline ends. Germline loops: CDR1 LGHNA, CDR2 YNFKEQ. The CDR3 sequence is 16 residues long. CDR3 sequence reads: CASSQGTAYTQETQYF. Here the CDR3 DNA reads TGTGCCAGCAGCCAAGGAACAGCTTACACTCAAGAGACCCAGTACTTC.

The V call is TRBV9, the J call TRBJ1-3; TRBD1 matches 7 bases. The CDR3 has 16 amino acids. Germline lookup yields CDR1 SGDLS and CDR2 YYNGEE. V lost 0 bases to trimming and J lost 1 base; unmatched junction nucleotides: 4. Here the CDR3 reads CASSVATGASGNTIYF. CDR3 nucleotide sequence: TGTGCCAGCAGCGTAGCTACAGGGGCTTCTGGAAACACCATATATTTT. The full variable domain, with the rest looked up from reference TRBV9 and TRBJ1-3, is DSGVTQTPKHLITATGQRVTLRCSPRSGDLSVYWYQQSLDQGLQFLIQYYNGEERAKGNILERFSAQQFPDLHSELNLSSLELGDSALYFCASSVATGASGNTIYFGEGSWLTVV.

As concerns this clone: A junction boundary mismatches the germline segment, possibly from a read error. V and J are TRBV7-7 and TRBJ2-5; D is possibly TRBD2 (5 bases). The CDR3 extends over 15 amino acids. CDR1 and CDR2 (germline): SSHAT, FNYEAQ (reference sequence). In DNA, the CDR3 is TGTGCTAGCAGCTTAGCGAGTAGCCCCATAGAGACCCAGTACTTC. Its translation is CASSLASSPIETQYF. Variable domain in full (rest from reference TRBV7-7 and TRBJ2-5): GAGVSQSPRYKVTKRGQDVTLRCDPISSHATLYWYQQALGQGPEFLTYFNYEAQPDKSGLPSDRFSAERPEGSISTLTIQRTEQRDSAMYRCASSLASSPIETQYFGPGTRLLVL.

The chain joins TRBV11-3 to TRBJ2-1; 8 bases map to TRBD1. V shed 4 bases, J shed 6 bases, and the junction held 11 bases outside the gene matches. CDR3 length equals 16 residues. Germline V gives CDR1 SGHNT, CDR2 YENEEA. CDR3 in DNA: TGTGCCAGCAGCTACTTGATAAGGACAGGGCCCAATGAGCAGTTCTTC. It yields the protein CASSYLIRTGPNEQFF.

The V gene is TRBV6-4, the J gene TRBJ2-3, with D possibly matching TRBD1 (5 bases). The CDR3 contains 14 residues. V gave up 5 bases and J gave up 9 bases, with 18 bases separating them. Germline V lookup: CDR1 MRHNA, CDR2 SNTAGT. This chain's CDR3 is CASSKAGRYRTQYF. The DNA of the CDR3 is TGTGCCAGCAGTAAGGCCGGTAGGTACAGGACGCAGTATTTT.

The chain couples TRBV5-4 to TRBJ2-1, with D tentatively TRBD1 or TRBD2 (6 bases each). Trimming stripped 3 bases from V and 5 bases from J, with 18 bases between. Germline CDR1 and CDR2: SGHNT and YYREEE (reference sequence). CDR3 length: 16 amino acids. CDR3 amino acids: CASSWGRGGPNNEQFF. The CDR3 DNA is TGTGCCAGCAGCTGGGGACGTGGGGGGCCTAACAATGAGCAGTTCTTC.

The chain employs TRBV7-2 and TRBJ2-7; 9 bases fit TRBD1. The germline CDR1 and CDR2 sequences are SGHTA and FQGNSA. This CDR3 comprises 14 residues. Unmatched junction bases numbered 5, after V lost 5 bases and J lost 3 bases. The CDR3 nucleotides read TGTGCCAGCAGCGGCCGGGACAGGGTCTACGAGCAGTACTTC. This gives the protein CASSGRDRVYEQYF.

The CDR3 DNA is TGTGCCAGCAGCTTGGGGGGAGGGGCAAATTCACCCCTCCACTTT. This gives the protein CASSLGGGANSPLHF. The rearrangement uses TRBV7-2 and TRBJ1-6, with D tentatively TRBD1 (5 bases). Germline assignment: CDR1 SGHTA and CDR2 FQGNSA. This CDR3 is built from 15 residues. The V end lost 3 bases, the J end lost 7 bases, and 13 bases lay between the germline ends.

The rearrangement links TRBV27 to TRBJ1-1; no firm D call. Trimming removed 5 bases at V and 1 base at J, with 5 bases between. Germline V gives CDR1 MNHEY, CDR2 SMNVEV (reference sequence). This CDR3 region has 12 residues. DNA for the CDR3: TGTGCCAGCAGTGATAAGAACACTGAAGCTTTCTTT. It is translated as CASSDKNTEAFF.

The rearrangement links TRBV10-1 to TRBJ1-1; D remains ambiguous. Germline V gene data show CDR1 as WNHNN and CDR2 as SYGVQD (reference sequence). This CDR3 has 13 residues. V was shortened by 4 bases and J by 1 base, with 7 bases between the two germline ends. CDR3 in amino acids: CASSAQENTEAFF. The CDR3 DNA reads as TGCGCCAGCAGTGCGCAAGAGAACACTGAAGCTTTCTTT.

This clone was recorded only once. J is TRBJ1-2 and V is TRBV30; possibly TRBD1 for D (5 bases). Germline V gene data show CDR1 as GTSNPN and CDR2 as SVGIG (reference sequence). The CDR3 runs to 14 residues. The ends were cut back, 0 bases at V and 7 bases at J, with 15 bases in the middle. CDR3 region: CAWSVPGGGGGYTF. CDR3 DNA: TGTGCCTGGAGTGTACCGGGGGGAGGTGGTGGCTACACCTTC.

This CDR3 reads CASSRTGGQEWGYTF. DNA for the CDR3: TGCGCCAGCAGCCGTACCGGGGGGCAGGAATGGGGCTACACCTTC. This chain connects TRBV5-1 to TRBJ1-2, with a possible D match to TRBD1 (6 bases). Trimming stripped 4 bases from V and 8 bases from J, with 21 bases between. The CDR3 contains 15 residues. The germline CDR1 and CDR2 sequences are SGHRS and YFSETQ. Looking up the rest from reference TRBV5-1 and TRBJ1-2 gives the full variable domain: KAGVTQTPRYLIKTRGQQVTLSCSPISGHRSVSWYQQTPGQGLQFLFEYFSETQRNKGNFPGRFSGRQFSNSRSEMNVSTLELGDSALYLCASSRTGGQEWGYTFGSGTRLTVV.

CDR3 sequence (DNA): TGTGCCAGCGGGATCGATACGCAGTATTTT. Residues: CASGIDTQYF. V usage is TRBV6-5 and J usage is TRBJ2-3; no clear D. The germline gives CDR1 MNHEY, CDR2 SVGAGI. This CDR3 comprises 10 residues. The V end was cut by 8 bases, the J end by 6 bases, with 6 bases between.

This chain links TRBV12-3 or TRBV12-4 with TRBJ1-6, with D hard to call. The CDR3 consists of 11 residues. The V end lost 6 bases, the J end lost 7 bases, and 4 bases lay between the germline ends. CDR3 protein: CASSSNSPLHF. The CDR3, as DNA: TGTGCCAGCAGCAGCAATTCACCCCTCCACTTT.